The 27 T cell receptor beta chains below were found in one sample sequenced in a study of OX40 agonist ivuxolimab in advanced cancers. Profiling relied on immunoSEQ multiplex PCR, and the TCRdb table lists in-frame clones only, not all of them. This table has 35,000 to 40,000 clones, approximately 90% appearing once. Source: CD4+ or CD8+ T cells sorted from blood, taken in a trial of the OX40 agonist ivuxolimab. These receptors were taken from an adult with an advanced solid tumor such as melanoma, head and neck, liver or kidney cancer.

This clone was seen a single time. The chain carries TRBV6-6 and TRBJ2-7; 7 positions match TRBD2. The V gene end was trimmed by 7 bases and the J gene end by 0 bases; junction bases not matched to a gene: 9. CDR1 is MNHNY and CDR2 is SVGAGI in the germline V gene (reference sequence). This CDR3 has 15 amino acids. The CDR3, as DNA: TGTGCCAGCACCCAGCGGGGTCTCGACTCCTACGAGCAGTACTTC. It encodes CASTQRGLDSYEQYF.

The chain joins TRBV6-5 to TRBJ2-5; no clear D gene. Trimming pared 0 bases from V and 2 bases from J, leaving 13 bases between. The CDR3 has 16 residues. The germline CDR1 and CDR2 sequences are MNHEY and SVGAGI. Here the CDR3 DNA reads TGTGCCAGCAGTTACTCGAGCGAACACGATCAAGAGACCCAGTACTTC. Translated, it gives CASSYSSEHDQETQYF.

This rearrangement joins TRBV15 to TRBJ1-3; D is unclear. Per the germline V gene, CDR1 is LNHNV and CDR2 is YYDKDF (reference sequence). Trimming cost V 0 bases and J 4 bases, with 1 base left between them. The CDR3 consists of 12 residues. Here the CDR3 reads CATSREGNTIYF. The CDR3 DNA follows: TGTGCCACCAGCAGAGAGGGAAACACCATATATTTT.

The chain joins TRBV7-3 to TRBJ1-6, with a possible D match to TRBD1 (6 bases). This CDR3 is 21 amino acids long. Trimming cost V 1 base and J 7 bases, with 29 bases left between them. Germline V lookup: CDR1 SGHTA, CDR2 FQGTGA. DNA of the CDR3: TGTGCCAGCAGCTTAATACAATGGCGGCTTGGGCGAGGGCAGGGGAATTCACCCCTCCACTTT. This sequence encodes CASSLIQWRLGRGQGNSPLHF.

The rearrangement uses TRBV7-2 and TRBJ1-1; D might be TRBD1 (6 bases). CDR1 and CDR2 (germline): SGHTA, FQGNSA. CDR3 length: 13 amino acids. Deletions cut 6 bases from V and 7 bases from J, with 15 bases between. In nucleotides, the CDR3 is TGTGCCAGCAGGACGGGGGGGCCGATTGAAGCTTTCTTT. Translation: CASRTGGPIEAFF.

As DNA, the CDR3 is TGTGCCAGTAGTATTGGGCTATCCGATGAGCAGTTCTTC. This codes for CASSIGLSDEQFF. The chain carries TRBV19 and TRBJ2-1; D not certain. V lost 3 bases and J lost 8, with 11 bases in between. The CDR3 extends over 13 amino acids. CDR1 and CDR2 from the germline V gene are LNHDA and SQIVND (reference sequence).

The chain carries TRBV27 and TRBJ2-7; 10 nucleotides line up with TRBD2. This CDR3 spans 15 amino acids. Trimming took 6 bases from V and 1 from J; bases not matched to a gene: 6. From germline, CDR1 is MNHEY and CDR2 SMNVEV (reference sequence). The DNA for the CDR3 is TGTGCCAGCAGAGAAGCGGGAGGGCTGTCCTACGAGCAGTACTTC. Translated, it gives CASREAGGLSYEQYF.

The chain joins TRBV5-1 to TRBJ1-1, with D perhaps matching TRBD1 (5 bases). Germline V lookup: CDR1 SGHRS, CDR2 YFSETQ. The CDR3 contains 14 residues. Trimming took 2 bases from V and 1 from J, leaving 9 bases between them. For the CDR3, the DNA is TGCGCCAGCAGCTTAGTGACAGCGAACACTGAAGCTTTCTTT. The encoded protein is CASSLVTANTEAFF. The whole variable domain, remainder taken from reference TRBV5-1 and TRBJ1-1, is KAGVTQTPRYLIKTRGQQVTLSCSPISGHRSVSWYQQTPGQGLQFLFEYFSETQRNKGNFPGRFSGRQFSNSRSEMNVSTLELGDSALYLCASSLVTANTEAFFGQGTRLTVV.

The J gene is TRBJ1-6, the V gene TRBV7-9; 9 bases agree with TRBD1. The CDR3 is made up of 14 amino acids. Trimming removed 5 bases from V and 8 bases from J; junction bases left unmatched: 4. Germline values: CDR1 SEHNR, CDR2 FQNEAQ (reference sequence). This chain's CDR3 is CASSLGTGHSPLHF. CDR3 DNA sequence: TGTGCCAGCAGCCTAGGGACAGGGCATTCACCCCTCCACTTT.

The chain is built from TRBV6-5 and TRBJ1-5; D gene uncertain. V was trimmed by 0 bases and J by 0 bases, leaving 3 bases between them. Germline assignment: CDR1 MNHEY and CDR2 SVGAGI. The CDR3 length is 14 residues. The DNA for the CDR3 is TGTGCCAGCAGTTACTCAGCTAGCAATCAGCCCCAGCATTTT. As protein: CASSYSASNQPQHF.

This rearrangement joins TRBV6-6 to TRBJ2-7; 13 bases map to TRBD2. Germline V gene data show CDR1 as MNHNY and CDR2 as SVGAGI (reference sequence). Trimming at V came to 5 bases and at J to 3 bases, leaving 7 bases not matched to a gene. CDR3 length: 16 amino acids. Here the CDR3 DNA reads TGTGCCAGCAGTCACCTCGGACTAGCGGGAGACTACGAGCAGTACTTC. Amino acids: CASSHLGLAGDYEQYF.

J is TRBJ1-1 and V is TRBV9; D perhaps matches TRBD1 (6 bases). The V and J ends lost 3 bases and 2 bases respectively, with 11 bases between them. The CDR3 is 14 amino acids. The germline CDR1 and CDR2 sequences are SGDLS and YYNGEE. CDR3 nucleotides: TGTGCCAGCAGCGCGGAACAGGGCAACACTGAAGCTTTCTTT. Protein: CASSAEQGNTEAFF.

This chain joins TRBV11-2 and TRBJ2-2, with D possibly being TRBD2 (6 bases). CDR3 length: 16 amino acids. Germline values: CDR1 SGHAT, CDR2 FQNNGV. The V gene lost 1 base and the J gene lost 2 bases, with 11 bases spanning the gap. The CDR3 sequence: CASSLVGGLNTGELFF. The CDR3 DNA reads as TGTGCCAGCAGCTTAGTCGGGGGTTTAAACACCGGGGAGCTGTTTTTT.

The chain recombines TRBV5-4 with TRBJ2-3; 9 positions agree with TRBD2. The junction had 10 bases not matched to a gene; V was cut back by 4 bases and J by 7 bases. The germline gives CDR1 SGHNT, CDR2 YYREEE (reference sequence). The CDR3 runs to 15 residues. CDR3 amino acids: CASSVSAGGENTQYF. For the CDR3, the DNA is TGTGCCAGCAGCGTCTCGGCGGGAGGGGAGAATACGCAGTATTTT.

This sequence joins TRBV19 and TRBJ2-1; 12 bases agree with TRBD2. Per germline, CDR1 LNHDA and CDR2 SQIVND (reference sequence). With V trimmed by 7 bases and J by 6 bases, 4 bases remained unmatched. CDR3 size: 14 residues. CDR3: CASTWGLAGNEQFF. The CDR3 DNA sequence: TGTGCCAGTACTTGGGGACTAGCGGGCAATGAGCAGTTCTTC.

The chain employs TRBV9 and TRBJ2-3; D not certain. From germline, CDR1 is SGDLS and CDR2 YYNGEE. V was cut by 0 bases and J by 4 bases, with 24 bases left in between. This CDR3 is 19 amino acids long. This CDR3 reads CASSVDPGIQDWNSDTQYF. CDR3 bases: TGTGCCAGCAGCGTAGACCCAGGAATTCAGGATTGGAATTCAGATACGCAGTATTTT.

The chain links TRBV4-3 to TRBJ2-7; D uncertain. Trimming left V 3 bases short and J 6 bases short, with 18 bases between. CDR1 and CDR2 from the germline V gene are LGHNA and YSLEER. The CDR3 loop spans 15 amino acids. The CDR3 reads CASSQTTMAPGEQYF. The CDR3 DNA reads TGCGCCAGCAGCCAGACCACAATGGCCCCAGGCGAGCAGTACTTC.

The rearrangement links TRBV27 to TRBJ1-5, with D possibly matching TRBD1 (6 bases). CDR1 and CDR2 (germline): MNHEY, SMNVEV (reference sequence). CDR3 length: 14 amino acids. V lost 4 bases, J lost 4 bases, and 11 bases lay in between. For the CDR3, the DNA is TGTGCCAGCAGTTGGGGGCTTACGAATCAGCCCCAGCATTTT. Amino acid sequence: CASSWGLTNQPQHF.

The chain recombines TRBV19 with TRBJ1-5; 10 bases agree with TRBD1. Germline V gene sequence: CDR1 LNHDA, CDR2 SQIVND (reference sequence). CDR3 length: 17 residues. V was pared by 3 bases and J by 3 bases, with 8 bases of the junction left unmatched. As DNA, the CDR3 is TGTGCCAGTAGTATCTTACCGGGACAGGGGTCCAATCAGCCCCAGCATTTT. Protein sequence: CASSILPGQGSNQPQHF.

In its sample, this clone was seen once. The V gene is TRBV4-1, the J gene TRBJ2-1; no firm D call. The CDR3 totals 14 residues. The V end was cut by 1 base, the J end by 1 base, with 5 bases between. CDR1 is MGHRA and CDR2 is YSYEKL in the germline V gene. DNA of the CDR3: TGCGCCAGCAGCCAAGTTGGATCCTACAATGAGCAGTTCTTC. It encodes CASSQVGSYNEQFF.

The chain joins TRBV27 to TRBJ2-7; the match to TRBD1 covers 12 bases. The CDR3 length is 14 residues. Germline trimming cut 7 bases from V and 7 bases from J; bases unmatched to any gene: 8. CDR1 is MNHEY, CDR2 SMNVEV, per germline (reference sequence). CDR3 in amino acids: CASMSGTGGGEQYF. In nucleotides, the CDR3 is TGTGCCAGCATGAGCGGGACAGGGGGCGGTGAGCAGTACTTC.

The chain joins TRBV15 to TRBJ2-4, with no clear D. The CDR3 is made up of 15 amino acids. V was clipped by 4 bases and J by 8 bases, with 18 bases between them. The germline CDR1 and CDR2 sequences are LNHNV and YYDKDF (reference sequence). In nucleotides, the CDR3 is TGTGCCACCAGCACTACAGACCCGCTTCAGGACATTCAGTACTTC. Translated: CATSTTDPLQDIQYF.

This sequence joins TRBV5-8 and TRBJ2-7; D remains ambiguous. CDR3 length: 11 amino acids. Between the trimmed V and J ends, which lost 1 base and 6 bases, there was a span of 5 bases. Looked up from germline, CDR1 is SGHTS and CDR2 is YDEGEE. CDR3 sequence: CASSLMREQYF. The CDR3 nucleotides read TGTGCCAGCAGCTTGATGCGCGAGCAGTACTTC.

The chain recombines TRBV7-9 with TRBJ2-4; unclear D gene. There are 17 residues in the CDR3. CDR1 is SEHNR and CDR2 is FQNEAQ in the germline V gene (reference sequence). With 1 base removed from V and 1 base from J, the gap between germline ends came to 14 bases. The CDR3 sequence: CASSLVGPSGAKNIQYF. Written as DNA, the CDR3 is TGTGCCAGCAGCTTAGTCGGCCCCTCTGGGGCCAAAAACATTCAGTACTTC.

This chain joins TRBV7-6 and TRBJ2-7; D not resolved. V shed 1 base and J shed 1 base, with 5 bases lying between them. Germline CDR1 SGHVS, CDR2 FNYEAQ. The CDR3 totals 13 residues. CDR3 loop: CASSLDESYEQYF. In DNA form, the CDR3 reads TGTGCCAGCAGCTTAGATGAGTCCTACGAGCAGTACTTC. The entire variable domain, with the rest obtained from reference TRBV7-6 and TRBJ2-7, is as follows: GAGVSQSPRYKVTKRGQDVALRCDPISGHVSLYWYRQALGQGPEFLTYFNYEAQQDKSGLPNDRFSAERPEGSISTLTIQRTEQRDSAMYRCASSLDESYEQYFGPGTRLTVT.

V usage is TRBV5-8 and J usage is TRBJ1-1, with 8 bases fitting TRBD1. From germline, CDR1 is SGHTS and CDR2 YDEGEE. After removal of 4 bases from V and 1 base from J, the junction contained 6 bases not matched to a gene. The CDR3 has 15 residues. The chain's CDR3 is CASSLRQGRNTEAFF. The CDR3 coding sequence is TGTGCCAGCAGCCTCAGACAGGGGCGGAACACTGAAGCTTTCTTT.

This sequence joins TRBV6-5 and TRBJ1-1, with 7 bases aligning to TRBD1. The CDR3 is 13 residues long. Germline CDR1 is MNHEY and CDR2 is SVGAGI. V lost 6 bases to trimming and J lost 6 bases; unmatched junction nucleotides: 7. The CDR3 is CASSADRASEAFF. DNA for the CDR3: TGTGCCAGCAGCGCCGACAGGGCCTCTGAAGCTTTCTTT.